Presented here are 17 T cell receptor beta chains from one specimen sequenced in a study of early T cells in non-severe SARS-CoV-2 infection. TCRdb itself ran the 5' RACE reads through MiXCR, one entry per CDR3 protein. The sample has about 44,000 distinct CDR3 sequences; about 5.7% are singletons. The material was whole blood, obtained at baseline. The source is an adult who was a healthcare worker with PCR-confirmed SARS-CoV-2 infection or an uninfected control (not recorded which).

At least ten counts were recorded for this clonotype. The chain uses TRBV20-1 and TRBJ2-7, with TRBD2 matching over 8 bases. Per the germline V gene, CDR1 is DFQATT and CDR2 is SNEGSKA (reference sequence). The V and J ends lost 4 bases and 5 bases, in that order; junction bases with no gene match: 7. CDR3 size: 13 residues. CDR3 coding DNA: TGCAGTGCTAAGTTTAGCGGGGATAACGAGCAGTACTTC. It is translated as CSAKFSGDNEQYF.

This clonotype was detected ten times or more. The chain carries TRBV25-1 and TRBJ2-7, with D tentatively TRBD1 (6 bases). Between the trimmed V and J ends, which lost 5 bases and 1 base, there was a span of 9 bases. The CDR3 sequence is 13 residues long. Germline V gene sequence: CDR1 MGHDK, CDR2 SYGVNS. CDR3: CASSQQGSYEQYF. CDR3 coding DNA: TGTGCCAGCAGTCAACAGGGATCCTACGAGCAGTACTTC.

This clonotype has a count of ten or more. V gene TRBV6-2 or TRBV6-3 combines with J gene TRBJ2-6; D not resolved. V lost 5 bases to trimming and J lost 0 bases, with 8 bases between them. Per the germline V gene, CDR1 is MNHEY and CDR2 is SVGEGT. CDR3 length: 15 amino acids. As DNA, the CDR3 is TGTGCCAGCAGTAGAACGAGCTCTGGGGCCAACGTCCTGACTTTC. Translation gives CASSRTSSGANVLTF.

With regard to this clonotype: A much larger clone lies one base from this, so it may be a read error. The chain couples TRBV11-2 to TRBJ2-2; D gene ambiguous. The CDR3 spans 13 residues. Germline CDR1 is SGHAT and CDR2 is FQNNGV. Between the trimmed V and J ends, which lost 2 bases and 6 bases, there was a span of 7 bases. The CDR3 coding sequence is TGTGCCAGCAGCTTAATGGGTTCCGGGGAGCTGTTTTTT. Translation gives CASSLMGSGELFF.

This clonotype has only a few counts. The chain has TRBV6-6 and TRBJ2-7, with 9 positions matching TRBD2. This CDR3 has 15 amino acids. V shed 6 bases and J 1 base; nucleotides not matched to a gene: 7. CDR1 and CDR2 from the germline V gene are MNHNY and SVGAGI (reference sequence). This CDR3 is CASSERLADSYEQYF. The CDR3 coding sequence is TGTGCCAGCAGCGAAAGACTAGCGGATTCCTACGAGCAGTACTTC.

This clonotype has only a few counts. The V and J genes are TRBV19 and TRBJ2-5; TRBD2 matches 7 bases. Looked up from germline, CDR1 is LNHDA and CDR2 is SQIVND (reference sequence). CDR3 size: 14 residues. The trim removed 5 bases at V and 6 bases at J, leaving 9 bases unmatched. CDR3 residues: CASSPPSGTKTQYF. CDR3 DNA sequence: TGTGCCAGTAGTCCGCCTAGCGGAACGAAGACCCAGTACTTC.

In this sample, this clonotype turned up many times. The gene calls are TRBV4-1 and TRBJ2-5, with 8 bases lining up with TRBD2. CDR3 size: 17 residues. Germline assignment: CDR1 MGHRA and CDR2 YSYEKL. V was clipped by 2 bases and J by 2 bases; unmatched bases: 10. The CDR3 reads CASSQPTSGTRQETQYF. The CDR3 bases are TGCGCCAGCAGCCAACCTACTTCCGGGACTAGACAAGAGACCCAGTACTTC.

This clonotype was counted only a few times. The rearrangement joins TRBV10-3 to TRBJ2-3; D uncertain. Germline lookup yields CDR1 ENHRY and CDR2 SYGVKD. Trimming stripped 9 bases from V and 0 bases from J, with 13 bases between. CDR3 length: 14 amino acids. CDR3 residues: CAISKPASTDTQYF. The CDR3 nucleotides read TGTGCCATTAGCAAACCCGCTAGCACAGATACGCAGTATTTT.

This chain connects TRBV7-2 to TRBJ2-7, with D hard to call. With 5 bases removed from V and 7 bases from J, the gap between germline ends came to 9 bases. This CDR3 contains 11 residues. Germline CDR1 and CDR2: SGHTA and FQGNSA. CDR3 sequence reads: CASSRTREQYF. CDR3 coding DNA: TGTGCCAGCAGCCGAACGCGGGAGCAGTACTTC.

This clonotype was observed many times. This sequence joins TRBV29-1 and TRBJ2-1; 7 positions agree with TRBD1. Germline loops: CDR1 SQVTM, CDR2 ANQGSEA. This CDR3 has 11 residues. Trimming removed 2 bases from V and 12 bases from J; junction bases left unmatched: 4. The chain's CDR3 is CSVERAGGQFF. Written as DNA, the CDR3 is TGCAGCGTTGAAAGGGCAGGGGGGCAGTTCTTC.

The table lists this clonotype with a few counts. The chain joins TRBV7-9 to TRBJ2-7; weak D call: TRBD1 (6 bases). CDR3 length: 13 residues. Germline V gene lookup returns CDR1 SEHNR and CDR2 FQNEAQ (reference sequence). The ends were cut back, 5 bases at V and 6 bases at J, with 14 bases in the middle. CDR3 bases: TGTGCCAGCAGCCGGACAGACCTGGGCGAGCAGTACTTC. Its protein is CASSRTDLGEQYF. The complete variable domain, with remaining parts taken from reference TRBV7-9 and TRBJ2-7, reads DTGVSQNPRHKITKRGQNVTFRCDPISEHNRLYWYRQTLGQGPEFLTYFQNEAQLEKSRLLSDRFSAERPKGSFSTLEIQRTEQGDSAMYLCASSRTDLGEQYFGPGTRLTVT.

This clonotype was detected many times. The chain is built from TRBV6-5 and TRBJ2-6; TRBD1 matches 9 bases. The CDR3 is 18 amino acids. Losses at the gene ends were 0 bases for V and 0 bases for J; bases not matched to a gene: 3. Germline lookup yields CDR1 MNHEY and CDR2 SVGAGI. The CDR3 DNA reads as TGTGCCAGCAGTTACTCCGGGACAGGGCGCTCTGGGGCCAACGTCCTGACTTTC. Translation: CASSYSGTGRSGANVLTF.

This clonotype turned up a few times. The CDR3 DNA reads as TGTGCCAGCAGCCAGAGGCTAGCCAACTACAATGAGCAGTTCTTC. It encodes CASSQRLANYNEQFF. This sequence joins TRBV6-6 and TRBJ2-1, with D tentatively TRBD2 (5 bases). V gave up 6 bases and J gave up 3 bases, with 15 bases separating them. The CDR3 runs 15 residues. From germline, CDR1 is MNHNY and CDR2 SVGAGI (reference sequence).

Comments on this clonotype: One junction end disagrees with the germline gene, perhaps due to a read error. The CDR3 coding sequence is TGTGCCAGCAGTCGGGGGACTAGCGCCGAATCTTTT. Protein: CASSRGTSAESF. J is TRBJ2-3 and V is TRBV27; 10 bases align to TRBD2. The CDR3 covers 12 residues. Germline V lookup: CDR1 MNHEY, CDR2 SMNVEV (reference sequence).

The sample holds a few counts of this clonotype. The chain couples TRBV7-9 to TRBJ2-1; D might be TRBD1 (5 bases). V lost 1 base to trimming and J lost 6 bases, with 25 bases between them. The CDR3 totals 19 residues. Germline V gives CDR1 SEHNR, CDR2 FQNEAQ (reference sequence). This CDR3 is CASSLVVSRVWGESNEQFF. CDR3 DNA: TGTGCCAGCAGCTTAGTAGTTAGTCGGGTTTGGGGCGAGTCCAATGAGCAGTTCTTC.

This clonotype was recorded a few times. The chain joins TRBV28 to TRBJ2-1, with TRBD2 matching over 9 bases. This CDR3 is 14 amino acids long. Per germline, CDR1 MDHEN and CDR2 SYDVKM. The trim removed 5 bases at V and 9 bases at J, leaving 8 bases unmatched. As DNA, the CDR3 is TGTGCCAGCAGTCCTAGCGGGACTCCCTTTGAGCAGTTCTTC. Amino acid sequence: CASSPSGTPFEQFF.

This clonotype was recorded many times. The J gene is TRBJ1-1, the V gene TRBV12-3 or TRBV12-4; 9 bases are a match to TRBD1. The J segment lost 8 bases and the V segment lost 6 bases, leaving 7 bases of the junction unmatched. This CDR3 has 13 amino acids. The CDR3, as DNA: TGTGCCAGCAGCTCTTACAGGGGGCTAGAAGCTTTCTTT. Amino acid sequence: CASSSYRGLEAFF.